This T cell receptor beta chain was profiled in a study of blood T cell repertoires in COVID-19. Assay: immunoSEQ multiplex PCR; the TCRdb copy retains only in-frame clones and omits some. Of approximately 94,000 clones in the sample, more than 85% were seen once. This CDR3 is built from 15 residues. In germline, CDR1 is SGHTA, CDR2 FQGNSA. Trimming pared 3 bases from V and 7 bases from J, leaving 15 bases between. This receptor was taken from a man aged 45-65 years with active COVID-19. The V call is TRBV7-2, the J call TRBJ1-4, with TRBD1 as a possible D gene (5 bases). Input material: peripheral blood. The CDR3 DNA sequence: TGTGCCAGCAGCTTGAGTCCAGGGATGGGTGAAAAACTGTTTTTT. It codes for CASSLSPGMGEKLFF.